The 24 T cell receptor beta chains below were found in one sample sequenced in a study of T cell changes during pregnancy in multiple sclerosis. Repertoires were generated with immunoSEQ multiplex PCR, while TCRdb's copy carries only in-frame clones and drops some. This sample has under 95,000 clones; 91% occur once, and the top ten carry around 1.8%. The specimen comprised peripheral blood, sampled after pregnancy. These receptor sequences come from a female donor in good health, enrolled as a control in a pregnancy study.

V and J are TRBV20-1 and TRBJ1-2; D possibly corresponds to TRBD1 (6 bases). Trimming pared 6 bases from V and 8 bases from J, leaving 13 bases between. The CDR3 runs 11 residues. Germline V CDR1 and CDR2: DFQATT, SNEGSKA (reference sequence). CDR3 sequence reads: CSAIQGKGYTF. CDR3 nucleotide sequence: TGCAGTGCCATACAGGGTAAAGGCTACACCTTC.

The rearrangement uses TRBV6-1 and TRBJ1-3; D is ambiguous. Germline V CDR1 and CDR2: MNHNS, SASEGT. The CDR3 sequence is 11 residues long. Trimming pared 3 bases from V and 8 bases from J, leaving 5 bases between. The CDR3 sequence: CASSDSYTIYF. The DNA of the CDR3 is TGTGCCAGCAGTGATTCCTACACCATATATTTT.

This sequence joins TRBV2 and TRBJ2-1, with 8 bases aligning to TRBD1. The length of the CDR3 is 16 residues. V was clipped by 5 bases and J by 6 bases; unmatched bases: 12. CDR1 is SNHLY and CDR2 is FYNNEI in the germline V gene. The CDR3 spells CASSPPGQGAVNEQFF. DNA for the CDR3: TGTGCCAGCAGTCCCCCTGGGCAGGGGGCGGTCAATGAGCAGTTCTTC.

The V gene is TRBV28, the J gene TRBJ2-3, with 7 positions matching TRBD2. Germline V gene data show CDR1 as MDHEN and CDR2 as SYDVKM. The CDR3 covers 13 residues. V lost 5 bases and J lost 4; bases outside the gene matches: 3. CDR3 sequence: CASSGLVPDTQYF. As DNA, the CDR3 is TGTGCCAGCAGTGGACTAGTTCCAGATACGCAGTATTTT.

This chain connects TRBV15 to TRBJ2-5, with D possibly TRBD2 on 5 matching bases. Germline loops: CDR1 LNHNV, CDR2 YYDKDF (reference sequence). The CDR3 is 16 residues long. Trimming cost V 5 bases and J 0 bases, with 16 bases left between them. The CDR3 DNA reads TGTGCCACCAGCCCTGGGAGCGGACCGTACCAAGAGACCCAGTACTTC. Its translation is CATSPGSGPYQETQYF.

The CDR3 DNA is TGTGCCAGCAGCCAGACTCTTATTACTAGCACAGATACGCAGTATTTT. This gives the protein CASSQTLITSTDTQYF. The V gene is TRBV2, the J gene TRBJ2-3; D gene uncertain. V lost 6 bases, J lost 0 bases, and 16 bases lay in between. This CDR3 region has 16 residues. The germline CDR1 and CDR2 sequences are SNHLY and FYNNEI.

The chain joins TRBV2 to TRBJ2-7; D is ambiguous. The V and J ends lost 0 bases and 0 bases respectively, with 6 bases between them. The germline V gene has CDR1 SNHLY and CDR2 FYNNEI. This CDR3 comprises 14 residues. CDR3 DNA: TGTGCCAGCAGTGAAGCATCAGGCTCCTACGAGCAGTACTTC. Protein product: CASSEASGSYEQYF.

The chain couples TRBV9 to TRBJ2-5, with 11 bases aligning to TRBD2. Germline CDR1 reads SGDLS; CDR2 reads YYNGEE. The CDR3 runs to 18 residues. Germline trimming cut 0 bases from V and 5 bases from J; bases unmatched to any gene: 12. This chain's CDR3 is CASSVAVTSGARGETQYF. Here the CDR3 DNA reads TGTGCCAGCAGCGTAGCTGTGACTAGCGGGGCCCGAGGGGAGACCCAGTACTTC.

V is TRBV18 and J is TRBJ2-1; 8 nucleotides align to TRBD1. The CDR3 has 17 amino acids. Looked up from germline, CDR1 is KGHSH and CDR2 is LQKENI. V gave up 6 bases and J gave up 5 bases; unmatched junction bases: 15. The CDR3 DNA sequence: TGTGCCAGCTCGTTTTACCGCCGCAGGGGGCAGGACAATGAGCAGTTCTTC. Translation: CASSFYRRRGQDNEQFF.

In its sample, this clone was seen a few times. The V call is TRBV11-2, the J call TRBJ1-5; 7 positions match TRBD1. With V trimmed by 1 base and J by 9 bases, 9 bases remained unmatched. The CDR3 has 15 residues. Germline V CDR1 and CDR2: SGHAT, FQNNGV. DNA for the CDR3: TGTGCCAGCAGCTTAGGACAGGGAGGAATAGTGCCCCAGCATTTT. Residues: CASSLGQGGIVPQHF.

This rearrangement joins TRBV11-2 to TRBJ2-2; D is possibly TRBD1 (5 bases). The germline CDR1 and CDR2 sequences are SGHAT and FQNNGV. CDR3 length: 16 residues. V dropped 4 bases and J dropped 0 bases, with 12 bases sitting between them. The CDR3 here is CASSYPKDTNTGELFF. CDR3 in DNA: TGTGCCAGCAGCTACCCCAAGGACACGAACACCGGGGAGCTGTTTTTT.

The V call is TRBV27, the J call TRBJ2-2; TRBD1 matches at 8 bases. The junction had 8 bases not matched to a gene; V was cut back by 6 bases and J by 2 bases. Germline V gene lookup returns CDR1 MNHEY and CDR2 SMNVEV (reference sequence). The CDR3 is 16 amino acids. CDR3 sequence reads: CASSFRDRLNTGELFF. In DNA, the CDR3 is TGTGCCAGCAGCTTCCGGGACAGGCTAAACACCGGGGAGCTGTTTTTT.

The J gene is TRBJ1-1, the V gene TRBV7-6, with TRBD1 matching over 7 bases. Germline V gene lookup returns CDR1 SGHVS and CDR2 FNYEAQ. This CDR3 is built from 19 residues. Germline trimming cut 1 base from V and 0 bases from J; bases unmatched to any gene: 14. CDR3: CASSLGGGQAPLMNTEAFF. The CDR3 coding sequence is TGTGCCAGCAGCTTAGGGGGCGGACAGGCCCCTTTGATGAACACTGAAGCTTTCTTT.

The chain recombines TRBV19 with TRBJ2-2; the D is unclear. With 6 bases removed from V and 4 bases from J, the gap between germline ends came to 6 bases. Germline V gene sequence: CDR1 LNHDA, CDR2 SQIVND (reference sequence). This CDR3 contains 12 residues. CDR3 in DNA: TGTGCCAGTAGGAGTGTCACCGGGGAGCTGTTTTTT. This gives the protein CASRSVTGELFF.

The sample holds a few counts of this clone. The rearrangement links TRBV5-5 to TRBJ1-6, with D unclear. Trimming took off 2 bases at V and 7 bases at J, with 7 bases between the two ends. The CDR3 contains 13 residues. CDR1 and CDR2 (germline): SGHKS, YYEKEE (reference sequence). CDR3 protein: CASSFDGNSPLHF. CDR3 DNA: TGTGCCAGCAGCTTTGACGGGAATTCACCCCTCCACTTT.

J is TRBJ2-5 and V is TRBV5-6; no clear D. The ends were cut back, 2 bases at V and 7 bases at J, with 12 bases in the middle. Germline lookup yields CDR1 SGHDT and CDR2 YYEEEE. This CDR3 comprises 13 residues. The CDR3 DNA is TGTGCCAGCAGCTTTGGTCGGGTGGGGACCCAGTACTTC. It specifies CASSFGRVGTQYF. The full variable domain, with the rest looked up from reference TRBV5-6 and TRBJ2-5, is DAGVTQSPTHLIKTRGQQVTLRCSPKSGHDTVSWYQQALGQGPQFIFQYYEEEERQRGNFPDRFSGHQFPNYSSELNVNALLLGDSALYLCASSFGRVGTQYFGPGTRLLVL.

V gene TRBV11-3 combines with J gene TRBJ1-1; D perhaps matches TRBD1 (6 bases). CDR1 is SGHNT, CDR2 YENEEA, per germline. V was pared by 3 bases and J by 6 bases, with 11 bases between. The CDR3 is made up of 13 amino acids. The CDR3 sequence: CASSFTGSAEAFF. For the CDR3, the DNA is TGTGCCAGCAGCTTCACAGGGAGCGCTGAAGCTTTCTTT.

CDR3 bases: TGTGCCAGCAGCCGCCAAGTGAAGGGACTGCAGTATTTT. The encoded protein is CASSRQVKGLQYF. The chain combines TRBV14 with TRBJ2-3; a weak D match, TRBD2 (6 bases). V lost 4 bases to trimming and J lost 11 bases, with 16 bases between them. Looked up from germline, CDR1 is SGHDN and CDR2 is FVKESK. This CDR3 is built from 13 residues.

This chain uses TRBV30 with TRBJ1-5; D remains ambiguous. This CDR3 has 13 amino acids. Germline V gene lookup returns CDR1 GTSNPN and CDR2 SVGIG (reference sequence). The V gene lost 5 bases and the J gene lost 2 bases, with 10 bases spanning the gap. CDR3 coding DNA: TGTGCCTGGTCATTCGGGGGCAATCAGCCCCAGCATTTT. This translates into CAWSFGGNQPQHF.

V usage is TRBV27 and J usage is TRBJ1-5; TRBD1 agrees at 8 bases. Germline CDR1 reads MNHEY; CDR2 reads SMNVEV (reference sequence). This CDR3 spans 15 amino acids. The V and J ends lost 6 bases and 4 bases, in that order; junction bases with no gene match: 8. CDR3 nucleotides: TGTGCCAGCAGCCCGGGACAGGCTCCTAATCAGCCCCAGCATTTT. Translating it yields CASSPGQAPNQPQHF.

J is TRBJ2-5 and V is TRBV25-1; 14 positions match TRBD2. With 1 base clipped from V and 5 bases from J, the junction kept 3 bases outside the gene matches. The V gene's germline CDR1 is MGHDK and CDR2 SYGVNS. CDR3 length: 16 amino acids. The CDR3 bases are TGTGCCAGCAGTGAATCGACTAGCGGGGGGGCGGAGACCCAGTACTTC. Translating gives CASSESTSGGAETQYF.

This clone was seen once. This chain joins TRBV27 and TRBJ1-1; D is possibly TRBD1 (6 bases). V shed 6 bases and J shed 1 base, with 9 bases lying between them. The CDR3 is 13 amino acids. In germline, CDR1 is MNHEY, CDR2 SMNVEV (reference sequence). CDR3 in amino acids: CASRRQENTEAFF. CDR3 bases: TGTGCCAGCAGGAGACAGGAGAACACTGAAGCTTTCTTT.

The chain has TRBV30 and TRBJ1-6; D uncertain. The CDR3 consists of 21 residues. Germline assignment: CDR1 GTSNPN and CDR2 SVGIG (reference sequence). The V end was cut by 0 bases, the J end by 0 bases, with 24 bases between. Here the CDR3 DNA reads TGTGCCTGGAGTGTCGAGAGGGTTTTGAGCTCTCGTAGCTCCTATAATTCACCCCTCCACTTT. Translated: CAWSVERVLSSRSSYNSPLHF.

Worth noting for this clone: This may be a read error: a much more frequent sequence differs by one nucleotide. The V and J genes are TRBV6-1 and TRBJ1-1; D perhaps matches TRBD1 (5 bases). Trimming took 6 bases from V and 4 from J, leaving 9 bases between them. This CDR3 contains 12 residues. Germline V gene sequence: CDR1 MNHNS, CDR2 SASEGT. CDR3 DNA sequence: TGTGCCAGCAGGACGGGGGGCACTGAAGCTTTCTTT. This codes for CASRTGGTEAFF.